These T cell receptor beta chains were read from a single sample in a study of identical twins. TCRdb called the 5' RACE reads again in MiXCR, with one record for every CDR3 protein. The table has some 250,000 distinct CDR3 sequences, roughly 13% seen once; the top ten hold 3.5% to 5%. The sample also formed part of further work on yellow fever vaccine responses in identical twins.

The sample consisted of memory (CD45RO+) T cells sorted from blood. All receptors come from a woman aged 18-29 years in good health. Both conserved end residues are part of each CDR3. The order of the fields is D gene, V gene, J gene, CDR3 protein. D genes are given only for firm matches.

>TRBD2|TRBV7-6|TRBJ2-7
CASSPQRAGENYEQYF
>-|TRBV12-3/TRBV12-4|TRBJ2-1
CASSLVSRYNEQFF
>-|TRBV29-1|TRBJ2-7
CSVEWQGRYEQYF
>TRBD2|TRBV7-3|TRBJ2-3
CASSLIPSTSADTQYF
>TRBD2|TRBV2|TRBJ2-3
CASRTGGGSTDTQYF
>-|TRBV10-3|TRBJ2-3
CAISVARANTDTQYF
>TRBD1|TRBV2|TRBJ2-2
CASSEAGTGRGTGELFF
>-|TRBV28|TRBJ1-1
CASIEHKGRVKAFF
>TRBD2|TRBV2|TRBJ2-1
CASSGRLAPYNEQFF
>TRBD2|TRBV20-1|TRBJ2-7
CSASGLAGAESYEQYF
>TRBD2|TRBV6-1|TRBJ2-1
CASLKTSGGEQFF
>-|TRBV10-3|TRBJ2-7
CAISEKDGQYF
>TRBD2|TRBV6-1|TRBJ2-1
CASNQRGALGEQFF
>TRBD2|TRBV7-6|TRBJ2-7
CASSWGGVEGDSYEQYF
>-|TRBV9|TRBJ2-3
CASTSSQGVTDTQYF
>-|TRBV6-2/TRBV6-3|TRBJ1-1
CASSSISNTEAFF
>TRBD1|TRBV3-1|TRBJ1-2
CASSRQGSNYGYTF
>TRBD2|TRBV10-3|TRBJ2-1
CAISESPGGTRGLNEQFF
>TRBD2|TRBV4-1|TRBJ2-4
CASSRSGLALLGNIQYF
>-|TRBV27|TRBJ1-2
CASSPGMGRLMNGYTF
>TRBD2|TRBV15|TRBJ2-1
CATSVIPSGRANEQFF
>-|TRBV5-1|TRBJ2-5
CASSSYQETQYF
>TRBD2|TRBV7-2|TRBJ2-3
CASSLRTSVGGADTQYF
>TRBD1|TRBV4-2|TRBJ2-7
CASSQTGDRASDEQYF
>-|TRBV4-3|TRBJ2-1
CASSQVAKARNYNEQFF
>TRBD1|TRBV3-1|TRBJ2-7
CASSQSSGQGPEQYF
>-|TRBV6-4|TRBJ2-2
CASSESGTGELFF
>-|TRBV14|TRBJ2-3
CASSQVLQSSTDTQYF
>TRBD1|TRBV10-2|TRBJ1-2
CASSDSVQGWRYGYTF